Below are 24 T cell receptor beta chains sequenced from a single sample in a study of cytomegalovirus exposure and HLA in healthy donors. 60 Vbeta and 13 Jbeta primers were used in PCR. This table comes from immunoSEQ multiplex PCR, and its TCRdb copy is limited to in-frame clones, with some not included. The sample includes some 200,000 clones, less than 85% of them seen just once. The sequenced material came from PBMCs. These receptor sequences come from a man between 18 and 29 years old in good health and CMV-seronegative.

The CDR3 reads CASSPSEGSRYGYTF. The CDR3 DNA is TGTGCCAGCAGCCCATCGGAGGGGTCTAGGTATGGCTACACCTTC. The rearrangement uses TRBV13 and TRBJ1-2, with D maybe TRBD1 (5 bases). The CDR3 loop spans 15 amino acids. Trimming took 5 bases from V and 5 from J, leaving 18 bases between them. Germline V CDR1 and CDR2: PRHDT, FYEKMQ (reference sequence).

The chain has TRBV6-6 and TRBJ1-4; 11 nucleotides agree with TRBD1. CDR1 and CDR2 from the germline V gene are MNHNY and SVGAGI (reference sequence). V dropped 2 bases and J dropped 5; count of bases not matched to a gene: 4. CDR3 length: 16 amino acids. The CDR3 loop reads CASSYDGTGGNEKLFF. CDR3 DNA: TGTGCCAGCAGTTACGATGGGACAGGGGGGAATGAAAAACTGTTTTTT.

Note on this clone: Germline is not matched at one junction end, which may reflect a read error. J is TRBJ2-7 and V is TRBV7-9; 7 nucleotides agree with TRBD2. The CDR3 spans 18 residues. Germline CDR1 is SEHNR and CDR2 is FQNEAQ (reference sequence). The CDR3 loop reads CSSSLSAGESATRREQYF. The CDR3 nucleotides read TGTTCCAGCAGCTTATCGGCGGGAGAGTCGGCGACGAGGAGGGAGCAGTACTTC.

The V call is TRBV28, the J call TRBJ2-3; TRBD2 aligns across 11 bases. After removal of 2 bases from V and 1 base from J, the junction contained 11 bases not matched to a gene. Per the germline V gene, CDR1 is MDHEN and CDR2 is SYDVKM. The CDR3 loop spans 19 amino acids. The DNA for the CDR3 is TGTGCCAGCAGTTTAGCCCTGACTAGCGGGATTCGAGGCACAGATACGCAGTATTTT. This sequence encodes CASSLALTSGIRGTDTQYF.

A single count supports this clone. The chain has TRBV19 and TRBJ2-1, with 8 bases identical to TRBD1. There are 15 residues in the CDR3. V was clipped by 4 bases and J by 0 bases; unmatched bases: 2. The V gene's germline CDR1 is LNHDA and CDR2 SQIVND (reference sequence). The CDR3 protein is CASSRTGSSYNEQFF. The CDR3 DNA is TGTGCCAGTAGTAGGACAGGGAGCTCCTACAATGAGCAGTTCTTC.

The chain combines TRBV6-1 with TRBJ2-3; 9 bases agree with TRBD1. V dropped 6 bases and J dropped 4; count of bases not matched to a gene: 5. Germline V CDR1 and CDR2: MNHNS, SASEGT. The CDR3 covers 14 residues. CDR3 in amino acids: CASSRDRVSDTQYF. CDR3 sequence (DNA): TGTGCCAGCAGCCGGGACAGGGTATCAGATACGCAGTATTTT.

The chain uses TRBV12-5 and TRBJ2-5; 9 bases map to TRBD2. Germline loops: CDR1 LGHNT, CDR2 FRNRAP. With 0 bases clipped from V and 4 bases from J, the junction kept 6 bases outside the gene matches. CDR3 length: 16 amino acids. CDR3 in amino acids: CASGLVRGRAVETQYF. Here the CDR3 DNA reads TGTGCTAGTGGTTTGGTACGCGGGAGGGCGGTAGAGACCCAGTACTTC.

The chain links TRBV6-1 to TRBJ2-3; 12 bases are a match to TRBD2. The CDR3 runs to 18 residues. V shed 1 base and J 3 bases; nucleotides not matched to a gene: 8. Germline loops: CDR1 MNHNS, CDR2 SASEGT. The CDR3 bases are TGTGCCAGCAGTGAAGGGACTAGCGGGACCCCCTCGACAGATACGCAGTATTTT. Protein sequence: CASSEGTSGTPSTDTQYF.

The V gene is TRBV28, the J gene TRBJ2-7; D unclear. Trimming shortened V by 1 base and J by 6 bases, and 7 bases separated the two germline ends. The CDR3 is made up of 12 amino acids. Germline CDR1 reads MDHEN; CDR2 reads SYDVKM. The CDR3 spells CASSLSGAEQYF. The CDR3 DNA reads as TGTGCCAGCAGTTTATCCGGTGCCGAGCAGTACTTC.

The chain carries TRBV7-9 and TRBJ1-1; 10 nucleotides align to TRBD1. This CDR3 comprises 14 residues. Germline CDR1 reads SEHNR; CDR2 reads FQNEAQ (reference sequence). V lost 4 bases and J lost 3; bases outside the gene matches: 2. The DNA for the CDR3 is TGTGCCAGCAGCTCGGGACAGGGGTACACTGAAGCTTTCTTT. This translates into CASSSGQGYTEAFF.

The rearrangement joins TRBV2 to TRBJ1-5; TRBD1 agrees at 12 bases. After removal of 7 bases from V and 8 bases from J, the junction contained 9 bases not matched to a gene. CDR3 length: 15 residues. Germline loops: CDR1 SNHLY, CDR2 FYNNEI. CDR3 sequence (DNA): TGTGCCAGCACCCGGGACAGGGGGCCGGGGGAGCCCCAGCATTTT. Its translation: CASTRDRGPGEPQHF. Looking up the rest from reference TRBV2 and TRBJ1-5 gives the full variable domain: EPEVTQTPSHQVTQMGQEVILRCVPISNHLYFYWYRQILGQKVEFLVSFYNNEISEKSEIFDDQFSVERPDGSNFTLKIRSTKLEDSAMYFCASTRDRGPGEPQHFGDGTRLSIL.

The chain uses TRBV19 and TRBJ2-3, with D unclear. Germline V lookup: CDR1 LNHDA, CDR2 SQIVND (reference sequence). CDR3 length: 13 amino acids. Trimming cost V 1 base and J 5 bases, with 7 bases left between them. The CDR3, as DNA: TGTGCCAGTAGTATAGTTAGACTAGATACGCAGTATTTT. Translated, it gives CASSIVRLDTQYF.

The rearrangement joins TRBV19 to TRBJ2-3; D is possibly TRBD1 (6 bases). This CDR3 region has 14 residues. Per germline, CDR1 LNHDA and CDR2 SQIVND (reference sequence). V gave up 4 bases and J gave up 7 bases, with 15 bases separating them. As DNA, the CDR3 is TGTGCCAGTAGTACCGGACAGCCTGTAAATACGCAGTATTTT. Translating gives CASSTGQPVNTQYF.

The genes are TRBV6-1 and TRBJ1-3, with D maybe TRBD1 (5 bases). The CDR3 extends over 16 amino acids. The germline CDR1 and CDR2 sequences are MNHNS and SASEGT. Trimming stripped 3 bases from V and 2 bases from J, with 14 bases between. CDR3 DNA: TGTGCCAGCAGTGATTGGGGCCTGGGCGCTGGAAACACCATATATTTT. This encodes CASSDWGLGAGNTIYF.

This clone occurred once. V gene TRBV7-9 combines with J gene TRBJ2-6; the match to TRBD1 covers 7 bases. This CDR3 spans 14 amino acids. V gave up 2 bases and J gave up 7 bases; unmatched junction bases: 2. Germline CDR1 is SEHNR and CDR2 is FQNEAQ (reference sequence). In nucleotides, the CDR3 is TGTGCCAGCAGCTTAAGGGACAGAGCCAACGTCCTGACTTTC. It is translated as CASSLRDRANVLTF. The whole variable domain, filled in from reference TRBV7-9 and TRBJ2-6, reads DTGVSQNPRHKITKRGQNVTFRCDPISEHNRLYWYRQTLGQGPEFLTYFQNEAQLEKSRLLSDRFSAERPKGSFSTLEIQRTEQGDSAMYLCASSLRDRANVLTFGAGSRLTVL.

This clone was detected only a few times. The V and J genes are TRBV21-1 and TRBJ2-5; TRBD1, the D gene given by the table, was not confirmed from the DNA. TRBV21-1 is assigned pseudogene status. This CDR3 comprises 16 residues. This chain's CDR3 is CASSTGGQTDQETQYF. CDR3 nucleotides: TGTGCCAGCAGCACCGGAGGACAGACAGACCAAGAGACCCAGTACTTC.

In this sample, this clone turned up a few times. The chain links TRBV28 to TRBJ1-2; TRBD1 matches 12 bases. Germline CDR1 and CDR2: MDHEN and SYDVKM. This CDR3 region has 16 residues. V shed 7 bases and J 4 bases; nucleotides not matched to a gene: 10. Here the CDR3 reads CASIGRDRGPGYGYTF. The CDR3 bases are TGTGCCAGCATTGGCCGGGACAGGGGGCCTGGCTATGGCTACACCTTC.

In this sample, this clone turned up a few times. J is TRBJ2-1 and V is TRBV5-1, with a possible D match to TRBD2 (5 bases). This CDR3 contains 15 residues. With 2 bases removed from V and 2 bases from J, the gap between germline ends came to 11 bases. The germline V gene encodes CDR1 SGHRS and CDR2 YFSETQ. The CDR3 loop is CASSLLSEAYNEQFF. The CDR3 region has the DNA TGCGCCAGCAGCTTACTTAGCGAGGCCTACAATGAGCAGTTCTTC.

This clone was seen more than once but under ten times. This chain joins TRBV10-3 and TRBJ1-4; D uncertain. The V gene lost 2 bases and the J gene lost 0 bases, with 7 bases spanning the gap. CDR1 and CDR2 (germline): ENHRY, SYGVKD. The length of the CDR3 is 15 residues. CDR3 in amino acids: CAISEVPATNEKLFF. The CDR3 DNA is TGTGCCATCAGTGAGGTCCCTGCAACTAATGAAAAACTGTTTTTT.

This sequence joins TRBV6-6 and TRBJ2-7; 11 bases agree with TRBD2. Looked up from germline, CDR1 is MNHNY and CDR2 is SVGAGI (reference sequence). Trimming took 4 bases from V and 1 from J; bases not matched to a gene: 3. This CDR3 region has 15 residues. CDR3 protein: CASSFGTSGSYEQYF. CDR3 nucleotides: TGTGCCAGCAGTTTCGGGACTAGCGGATCCTACGAGCAGTACTTC.

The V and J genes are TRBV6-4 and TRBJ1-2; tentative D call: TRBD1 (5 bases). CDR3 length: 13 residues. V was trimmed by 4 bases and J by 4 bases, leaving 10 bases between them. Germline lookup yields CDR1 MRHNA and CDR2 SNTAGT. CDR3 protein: CASSVQGTYGYTF. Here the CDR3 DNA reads TGTGCCAGCAGTGTCCAGGGTACCTATGGCTACACCTTC.

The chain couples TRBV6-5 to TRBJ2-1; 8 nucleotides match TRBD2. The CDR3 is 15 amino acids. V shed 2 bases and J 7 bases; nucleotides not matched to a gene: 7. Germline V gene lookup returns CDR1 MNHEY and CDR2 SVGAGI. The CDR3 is CASSYRGLVGNEQFF. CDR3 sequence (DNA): TGTGCCAGCAGTTACCGGGGACTAGTGGGGAATGAGCAGTTCTTC.

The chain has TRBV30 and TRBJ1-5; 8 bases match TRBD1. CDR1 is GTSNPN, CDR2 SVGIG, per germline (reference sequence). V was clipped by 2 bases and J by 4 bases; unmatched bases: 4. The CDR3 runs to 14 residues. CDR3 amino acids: CAWSRTGPNQPQHF. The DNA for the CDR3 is TGTGCCTGGAGTAGGACAGGGCCAAATCAGCCCCAGCATTTT.

CDR3 residues: CASSPGAGVTDTQYF. The CDR3 DNA follows: TGTGCCAGCTCACCCGGAGCGGGAGTCACAGATACGCAGTATTTT. V is TRBV18 and J is TRBJ2-3, with 8 bases lining up with TRBD2. Germline-derived CDR1 and CDR2 are KGHSH and LQKENI. V lost 3 bases to trimming and J lost 2 bases; unmatched junction nucleotides: 4. The CDR3 has 15 residues.